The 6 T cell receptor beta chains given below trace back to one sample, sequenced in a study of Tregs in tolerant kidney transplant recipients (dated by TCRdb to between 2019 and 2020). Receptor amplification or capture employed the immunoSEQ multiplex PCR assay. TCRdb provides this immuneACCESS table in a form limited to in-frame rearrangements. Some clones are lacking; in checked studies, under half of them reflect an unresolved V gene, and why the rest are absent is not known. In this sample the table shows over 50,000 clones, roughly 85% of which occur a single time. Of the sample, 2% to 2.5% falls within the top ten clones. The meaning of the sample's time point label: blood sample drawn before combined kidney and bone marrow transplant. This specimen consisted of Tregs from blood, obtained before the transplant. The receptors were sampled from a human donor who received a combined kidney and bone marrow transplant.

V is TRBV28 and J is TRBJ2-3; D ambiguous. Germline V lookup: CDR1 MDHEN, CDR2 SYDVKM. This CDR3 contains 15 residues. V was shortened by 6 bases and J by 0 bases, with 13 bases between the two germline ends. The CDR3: CASSPLGISTDTQYF. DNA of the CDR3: TGTGCCAGCAGCCCTTTGGGGATAAGCACAGATACGCAGTATTTT.

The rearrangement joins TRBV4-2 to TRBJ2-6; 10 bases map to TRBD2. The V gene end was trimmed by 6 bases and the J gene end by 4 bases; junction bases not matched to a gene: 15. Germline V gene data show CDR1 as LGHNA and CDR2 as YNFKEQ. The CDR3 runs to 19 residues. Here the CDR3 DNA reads TGTGCCAGCAGGCGGGCCGGGCTAGCGGGAGTTTCAGGGGCCAACGTCCTGACTTTC. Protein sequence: CASRRAGLAGVSGANVLTF.

CDR3 DNA sequence: TGTGCCAGCAGCTTGGACCCAGGGTTGGGCTACACCTTC. Its translation is CASSLDPGLGYTF. The V gene is TRBV5-4, the J gene TRBJ1-2, with D perhaps TRBD1 (5 bases). Trimming took off 0 bases at V and 8 bases at J, with 11 bases between the two ends. The length of the CDR3 is 13 residues. Germline V gene data show CDR1 as SGHNT and CDR2 as YYREEE (reference sequence).

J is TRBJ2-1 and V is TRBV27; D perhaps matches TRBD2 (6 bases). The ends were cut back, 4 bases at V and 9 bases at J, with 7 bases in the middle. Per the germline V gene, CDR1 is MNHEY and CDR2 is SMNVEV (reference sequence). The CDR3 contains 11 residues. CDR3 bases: TGTGCCAGCAGTTGGGGGGTTGAGCAGTTCTTC. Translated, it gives CASSWGVEQFF.

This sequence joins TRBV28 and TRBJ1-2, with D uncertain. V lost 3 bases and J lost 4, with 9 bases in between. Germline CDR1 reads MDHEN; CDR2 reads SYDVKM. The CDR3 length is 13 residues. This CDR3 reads CASSLASGYGYTF. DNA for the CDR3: TGTGCCAGCAGTTTGGCTTCGGGCTATGGCTACACCTTC.

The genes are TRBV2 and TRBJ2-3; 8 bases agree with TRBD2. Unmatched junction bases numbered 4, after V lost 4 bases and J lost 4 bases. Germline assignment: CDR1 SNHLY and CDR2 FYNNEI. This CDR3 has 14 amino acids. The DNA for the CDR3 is TGTGCCAGCAGTGGCGGGGGGAGGGCAGATACGCAGTATTTT. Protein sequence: CASSGGGRADTQYF.